This TCR beta chain was recovered during a study of shared clonotypes between healthy human individuals. V lost 4 bases and J lost 4, with 8 bases in between. Germline V gene data show CDR1 as LNHNV and CDR2 as YYDKDF (reference sequence). CDR3 length: 13 residues. As concerns this clone: At the DNA level, this CDR3 is encoded by other sequences in the same sample as well.

Profiling relied on immunoSEQ multiplex PCR, and the TCRdb table lists in-frame clones only, not all of them. Here the sample spans 2 million to 2.5 million clones, approximately 95% being singletons. Material for sequencing was naive CD4+ T cells from PBMCs. Subset indicated: CD45RA+ positively selected. This clonotype originated in a man younger than 35 in good health. Some clones in this sample may be carry-over from other donors' samples. This chain uses TRBV15 with TRBJ2-1; D uncertain. The DNA of the CDR3 is TGTGCCACCAGCACTCTCCGATACAATGAGCAGTTCTTC. This translates into CATSTLRYNEQFF.